These 26 T cell receptor beta chains share one sample of origin, sequenced in a study of T cell responses to AZD1222 COVID-19 vaccine. Produced via immunoSEQ multiplex PCR; TCRdb's table is partial and in-frame only. Of approximately 80,000 clones detected, 75% to 90% appear once; the ten largest clones hold about 3.5%. Sequences were derived from peripheral blood, sampled 28 days after the second AZD1222 dose. Receptors were obtained from an adult who received the AZD1222 COVID-19 vaccine.

The chain is built from TRBV3-1 (or the pseudogene TRBV3-2) and TRBJ1-1, with D unresolved. The CDR3 loop spans 12 amino acids. V dropped 1 base and J dropped 11 bases, with 11 bases sitting between them. Germline V gives CDR1 LGHDT, CDR2 YNNKEL (reference sequence). In DNA form, the CDR3 reads TGTGCCAGCAGCCAAGGACGCCTATCGGCTTTCTTT. Protein product: CASSQGRLSAFF.

This chain joins TRBV24-1 and TRBJ1-1; D is possibly TRBD1 (5 bases). The CDR3 covers 12 residues. The germline CDR1 and CDR2 sequences are KGHDR and SFDVKD. The V and J ends lost 1 base and 11 bases respectively, with 10 bases between them. The CDR3 coding sequence is TGTGCCACCAGTGATTTTTGGGGGGAGGCTTTCTTT. It yields the protein CATSDFWGEAFF.

The V gene is TRBV19, the J gene TRBJ2-3, with D unclear. The CDR3 extends over 15 amino acids. Trimming left V 9 bases short and J 2 bases short, with 18 bases between. Germline lookup yields CDR1 LNHDA and CDR2 SQIVND (reference sequence). This chain's CDR3 is CASRSGQGFTDTQYF. CDR3 bases: TGTGCCAGCCGGAGTGGGCAAGGGTTCACAGATACGCAGTATTTT.

On this clone: A read error is possible here, since a much larger clone lies one base away. The same CDR3 also results from other DNA sequences found in this sample. The gene calls are TRBV5-4 and TRBJ1-1; a possible D gene is TRBD1 (6 bases). The germline V gene has CDR1 SGHNT and CDR2 YYREEE (reference sequence). The length of the CDR3 is 15 residues. Trimming stripped 0 bases from V and 3 bases from J, with 12 bases between. CDR3 nucleotides: TGTGCCAGCAGCTTGGGGCAGGGGTTGGACACTGAAGCTTTCTTT. It encodes CASSLGQGLDTEAFF.

The CDR3 DNA follows: TGTGCCTGGAGTGTACTGGGCCCCAACATTCAGTACTTC. It specifies CAWSVLGPNIQYF. The chain is built from TRBV30 and TRBJ2-4; the D is unclear. Germline assignment: CDR1 GTSNPN and CDR2 SVGIG (reference sequence). V shed 0 bases and J shed 7 bases, with 10 bases lying between them. The CDR3 has 13 amino acids. Combining the CDR3 with reference TRBV30 and TRBJ2-4 gives the whole variable domain SQTIHQWPATLVQPVGSPLSLECTVEGTSNPNLYWYRQAAGRGLQLLFYSVGIGQISSEVPQNLSASRPQDRQFILSSKKLLLSDSGFYLCAWSVLGPNIQYFGAGTRLSVL.

The chain uses TRBV7-6 and TRBJ1-6; D is undetermined. The CDR3 spans 16 residues. Trimming cost V 5 bases and J 8 bases, with 19 bases left between them. Per germline, CDR1 SGHVS and CDR2 FNYEAQ. CDR3 residues: CASSLSTGPRDSPLHF. CDR3 nucleotides: TGTGCCAGCAGCCTTTCAACCGGGCCACGGGATTCACCCCTCCACTTT.

This chain links TRBV7-9 with TRBJ1-2; D gene uncertain. This CDR3 has 11 amino acids. Between the trimmed V and J ends, which lost 1 base and 8 bases, there was a span of 5 bases. The germline V gene has CDR1 SEHNR and CDR2 FQNEAQ (reference sequence). The CDR3 loop is CASSLGSGYTF. Written as DNA, the CDR3 is TGTGCCAGCAGCTTAGGCAGCGGCTACACCTTC.

V is TRBV3-1 (or the pseudogene TRBV3-2) and J is TRBJ1-1; 8 positions match TRBD1. Trimming cost V 4 bases and J 0 bases; bases outside gene matches: 10. Germline CDR1 is LGHDT and CDR2 is YNNKEL (reference sequence). The CDR3 spans 17 residues. CDR3 DNA sequence: TGTGCCAGCAGCCCTACCTCGGGACAGGTCATGAACACTGAAGCTTTCTTT. Its protein product is CASSPTSGQVMNTEAFF.

The table lists this clone with a count of one. The V gene is TRBV11-2, the J gene TRBJ1-1; the D is unclear. The ends were cut back, 5 bases at V and 1 base at J, with 14 bases in the middle. CDR1 and CDR2 (germline): SGHAT, FQNNGV. This CDR3 is 15 amino acids long. DNA of the CDR3: TGTGCCAGCAGCCCGACGGAATTTCGGAACACTGAAGCTTTCTTT. Its translation: CASSPTEFRNTEAFF. The variable domain in full, completed from reference TRBV11-2 and TRBJ1-1, reads EAGVAQSPRYKIIEKRQSVAFWCNPISGHATLYWYQQILGQGPKLLIQFQNNGVVDDSQLPKDRFSAERLKGVDSTLKIQPAKLEDSAVYLCASSPTEFRNTEAFFGQGTRLTVV.

This chain joins TRBV6-6 and TRBJ2-3; no reliable D call. Germline V lookup: CDR1 MNHNY, CDR2 SVGAGI (reference sequence). The CDR3 is 14 amino acids. V lost 0 bases to trimming and J lost 5 bases, with 9 bases between them. The CDR3 nucleotides read TGTGCCAGCAGTTACTCGAGTCAGCAAGATACGCAGTATTTT. Protein sequence: CASSYSSQQDTQYF.

J is TRBJ1-5 and V is TRBV2, with TRBD1 matching 7 bases. The CDR3 totals 14 residues. The germline V gene encodes CDR1 SNHLY and CDR2 FYNNEI. After removal of 0 bases from V and 6 bases from J, the junction contained 2 bases not matched to a gene. CDR3 coding DNA: TGTGCCAGCAGTGAAGCGGCAGGGGGTCAGCCCCAGCATTTT. This translates into CASSEAAGGQPQHF.

This clone has only one observation. This chain links TRBV3-1 (or the pseudogene TRBV3-2) with TRBJ2-3; a weak D match, TRBD1 (6 bases). V gave up 3 bases and J gave up 2 bases, with 15 bases separating them. Germline V lookup: CDR1 LGHDT, CDR2 YNNKEL (reference sequence). CDR3 length: 16 amino acids. The CDR3 DNA reads TGTGCCAGCAGCCAGACCGGGACAAACCCCACAGATACGCAGTATTTT. It yields the protein CASSQTGTNPTDTQYF.

V usage is TRBV3-1 (or the pseudogene TRBV3-2) and J usage is TRBJ2-5; 7 bases fit TRBD1. J was trimmed by 2 bases and V by 4 bases; bases with no gene match: 4. The length of the CDR3 is 14 residues. Germline CDR1 LGHDT, CDR2 YNNKEL (reference sequence). The CDR3 is CASSPRTGQETQYF. The CDR3 DNA sequence: TGTGCCAGCAGCCCCCGGACAGGTCAAGAGACCCAGTACTTC.

The rearrangement links TRBV10-3 to TRBJ1-4; D gene unclear. Germline CDR1 ENHRY, CDR2 SYGVKD. Trimming left V 7 bases short and J 4 bases short, with 10 bases between. The CDR3 length is 13 residues. The CDR3 loop is CAITDGDNEKLFF. The CDR3 bases are TGTGCCATCACGGACGGTGATAATGAAAAACTGTTTTTT.

V usage is TRBV10-3 and J usage is TRBJ2-7; D unresolved. This CDR3 comprises 16 residues. The V end lost 3 bases, the J end lost 4 bases, and 19 bases lay between the germline ends. Germline V CDR1 and CDR2: ENHRY, SYGVKD. The CDR3 bases are TGTGCCATCAGTGACAGTCGGGCAGGATCGCGTTACGAGCAGTACTTC. Amino acids: CAISDSRAGSRYEQYF.

This clone was counted between two and nine times. The J gene is TRBJ1-4, the V gene TRBV27; TRBD1 matches 11 bases. CDR1 is MNHEY and CDR2 is SMNVEV in the germline V gene (reference sequence). The V and J ends lost 3 bases and 8 bases, in that order; junction bases with no gene match: 8. This CDR3 is built from 16 residues. CDR3 loop: CASSFGQGAQGEKLFF. The DNA for the CDR3 is TGTGCCAGCAGTTTCGGACAGGGGGCGCAGGGGGAAAAACTGTTTTTT. Drawing the rest from reference TRBV27 and TRBJ1-4, the complete variable domain is EAQVTQNPRYLITVTGKKLTVTCSQNMNHEYMSWYRQDPGLGLRQIYYSMNVEVTDKGDVPEGYKVSRKEKRNFPLILESPSPNQTSLYFCASSFGQGAQGEKLFFGSGTQLSVL.

The chain recombines TRBV18 with TRBJ2-3, with 9 bases fitting TRBD1. With V trimmed by 3 bases and J by 0 bases, 4 bases remained unmatched. From germline, CDR1 is KGHSH and CDR2 LQKENI. This CDR3 region has 16 residues. CDR3 loop: CASSPRGQGSTDTQYF. The CDR3 bases are TGTGCCAGCTCACCCCGAGGACAGGGGAGCACAGATACGCAGTATTTT.

This sequence joins TRBV7-8 and TRBJ1-1; D gene unclear. Per the germline V gene, CDR1 is SGHVS and CDR2 is FQNEAQ. V was pared by 1 base and J by 2 bases, with 14 bases between. The CDR3 sequence is 16 residues long. The CDR3 loop reads CASSLEPSLGNTEAFF. The CDR3 region has the DNA TGTGCCAGCAGCTTAGAACCGTCGCTGGGTAACACTGAAGCTTTCTTT.

This chain links TRBV9 with TRBJ1-2; TRBD1 might be the D (5 bases). Trimming took 0 bases from V and 2 from J, leaving 8 bases between them. Germline lookup yields CDR1 SGDLS and CDR2 YYNGEE. This CDR3 contains 14 residues. CDR3: CASSVGDVNYGYTF. The CDR3 nucleotides are TGTGCCAGCAGCGTAGGGGACGTAAACTATGGCTACACCTTC.

The rearrangement joins TRBV7-9 to TRBJ2-1; possible D gene TRBD2, 7 bases. Germline V gives CDR1 SEHNR, CDR2 FQNEAQ (reference sequence). V was clipped by 1 base and J by 8 bases, with 15 bases between them. This CDR3 comprises 15 residues. The chain's CDR3 is CASSLEGGGLDEQFF. The CDR3, as DNA: TGTGCCAGCAGCTTAGAGGGAGGGGGTTTGGATGAGCAGTTCTTC.

This chain links TRBV6-4 with TRBJ2-2; 9 bases fit TRBD1. The V segment lost 0 bases and the J segment 5 bases; nucleotides outside the gene matches: 13. There are 19 residues in the CDR3. Germline V gives CDR1 MRHNA, CDR2 SNTAGT. The CDR3 loop reads CASSDSFNRGLFITGELFF. CDR3 DNA: TGTGCCAGCAGTGACTCGTTTAACAGGGGGCTGTTTATAACCGGGGAGCTGTTTTTT.

The V gene is TRBV5-6, the J gene TRBJ1-4; no firm D call. V shed 2 bases and J shed 1 base, with 12 bases lying between them. In germline, CDR1 is SGHDT, CDR2 YYEEEE. CDR3 size: 16 residues. CDR3 sequence (DNA): TGTGCCAGCAGCTTAACCCCCGTCGGAACTAATGAAAAACTGTTTTTT. Translated, it gives CASSLTPVGTNEKLFF. Supplemented by reference TRBV5-6 and TRBJ1-4, the full variable domain reads DAGVTQSPTHLIKTRGQQVTLRCSPKSGHDTVSWYQQALGQGPQFIFQYYEEEERQRGNFPDRFSGHQFPNYSSELNVNALLLGDSALYLCASSLTPVGTNEKLFFGSGTQLSVL.

The V call is TRBV2, the J call TRBJ2-1; D not resolved. Germline V gives CDR1 SNHLY, CDR2 FYNNEI. V lost 7 bases and J 4 bases, leaving 14 bases between the germline ends. CDR3 length: 14 amino acids. The CDR3 DNA is TGTGCCAGCACCCAGGAAGGCGGTTACAATGAGCAGTTCTTC. It is translated as CASTQEGGYNEQFF.

The chain has TRBV27 and TRBJ1-4, with TRBD1 identical over 7 bases. This CDR3 has 15 residues. Germline V gene lookup returns CDR1 MNHEY and CDR2 SMNVEV (reference sequence). V trimming: 5 bases; J trimming: 8 bases; junction bases outside the gene matches: 11. The CDR3 DNA follows: TGTGCCAGCAGTGCGACAGGGAGCTGGGACGAAAAACTGTTTTTT. Encoded protein: CASSATGSWDEKLFF.

This chain joins TRBV30 and TRBJ1-2; 10 nucleotides agree with TRBD1. The trim removed 3 bases at V and 6 bases at J, leaving 4 bases unmatched. The CDR3 spans 13 residues. Germline V gene sequence: CDR1 GTSNPN, CDR2 SVGIG (reference sequence). The CDR3 reads CAWSPGTGDGYTF. The CDR3 DNA reads TGTGCCTGGAGCCCCGGGACAGGGGATGGCTACACCTTC.

This chain connects TRBV3-1 (or the pseudogene TRBV3-2) to TRBJ2-1; 9 bases align to TRBD2. CDR3 size: 13 residues. The V gene end was trimmed by 5 bases and the J gene end by 9 bases; junction bases not matched to a gene: 5. The germline V gene has CDR1 LGHDT and CDR2 YNNKEL (reference sequence). The CDR3 nucleotides read TGTGCCAGCAGCTACACGCGGGGGGGTGAGCAGTTCTTC. The encoded protein is CASSYTRGGEQFF.